This T cell receptor beta chain derives from a study of OX40 agonist ivuxolimab in advanced cancers. Study context: Clinicians treated patients with ivuxolimab, an agonistic anti-OX40 (CD134) antibody. Patients were dosed intravenously with ivuxolimab at 0.01 to 10 mg/kg every 2 weeks.

Method: immunoSEQ multiplex PCR; TCRdb's copy keeps in-frame clones and lacks some. The data contain about 68,000 clones, 70% to 85% of them singletons. CDR1 is SGDLS and CDR2 is YYNGEE in the germline V gene. The CDR3 runs 12 residues. V was cut by 4 bases and J by 5 bases, with 8 bases left in between. With regard to this clone: Its specificity is unknown.

Study findings and constraints: Blood T cells, both CD4+ and CD8+, expanded clonally by week 6 at 0.1 to 3.0 mg/kg. Certain nonresponders additionally had low normalized T-cell clonal expansion.

Sample: CD4+ or CD8+ T cells sorted from blood, taken in a trial of the OX40 agonist ivuxolimab. The V call is TRBV9, the J call TRBJ2-3; D is undetermined. The TCR sequence derives from an adult with an advanced solid tumor such as melanoma, head and neck, liver or kidney cancer. The CDR3 coding sequence is TGTGCCAGCAGCCTCTGGGAAGATACGCAGTATTTT. Its translation is CASSLWEDTQYF.